What follows are 30 T cell receptor beta chains derived from one specimen sequenced in a study of T cells in Graves' hyperthyroidism and ophthalmopathy. Using RNA transcripts as the source, TCR beta CDR3 regions were amplified. The HTBI primer set was used in a first-round RT-PCR of the TCR CDR3. TCRdb processed the multiplex PCR reads anew with MiXCR; each CDR3 protein has one entry. In the table there are roughly 380,000 distinct CDR3 sequences, less than 15% of which are singletons. Sample: blood. The receptors were sampled from a man aged 25 to 40 with Graves' hyperthyroidism that later progressed to Graves' ophthalmopathy.

This clonotype occurred a few times. J is TRBJ2-2 and V is TRBV7-3; 7 bases are a match to TRBD2. Trimming removed 5 bases from V and 6 bases from J; junction bases left unmatched: 9. The CDR3 loop spans 15 amino acids. Germline values: CDR1 SGHTA, CDR2 FQGTGA. The chain's CDR3 is CASSLGTSEPGELFF. As DNA, the CDR3 is TGTGCCAGCAGCCTCGGCACTAGCGAACCCGGGGAGCTGTTTTTT. Full variable domain (outside the CDR3, taken from reference TRBV7-3 and TRBJ2-2): GAGVSQTPSNKVTEKGKYVELRCDPISGHTALYWYRQSLGQGPEFLIYFQGTGAADDSGLPNDRFFAVRPEGSVSTLKIQRTERGDSAVYLCASSLGTSEPGELFFGEGSRLTVL.

This clonotype was counted at least ten times. The chain links TRBV7-9 to TRBJ2-7; D is uncertain. V lost 6 bases to trimming and J lost 3 bases, with 15 bases between them. CDR1 and CDR2 (germline): SEHNR, FQNEAQ (reference sequence). The CDR3 covers 14 residues. CDR3: CASSSQVLNYEQYF. DNA for the CDR3: TGTGCCAGCAGTAGCCAAGTTCTGAACTACGAGCAGTACTTC.

J is TRBJ2-1 and V is TRBV6-1; D unresolved. The germline gives CDR1 MNHNS, CDR2 SASEGT. V was clipped by 7 bases and J by 7 bases, with 14 bases between them. The CDR3 is 13 amino acids. CDR3 residues: CASNPEGQNEQFF. The CDR3 bases are TGTGCCAGCAACCCCGAAGGGCAGAATGAGCAGTTCTTC.

This clonotype was seen a handful of times. The chain uses TRBV24-1 and TRBJ2-4; maybe TRBD1 (5 bases). The V end lost 4 bases, the J end lost 5 bases, and 14 bases lay between the germline ends. The CDR3 has 15 amino acids. The V gene's germline CDR1 is KGHDR and CDR2 SFDVKD. The CDR3 bases are TGTGCCACCAGTGAGGCCACAGGACCCCAAAACATTCAGTACTTC. As protein: CATSEATGPQNIQYF.

The V and J genes are TRBV6-1 and TRBJ2-2, with 16 positions matching TRBD2. V gave up 11 bases and J gave up 4 bases; unmatched junction bases: 19. Germline V lookup: CDR1 MNHNS, CDR2 SASEGT. There are 20 residues in the CDR3. CDR3 in amino acids: CAASGITGLAGGLGTGELFF. For the CDR3, the DNA is TGTGCCGCATCGGGGATAACGGGACTAGCGGGGGGGCTGGGCACCGGGGAGCTGTTTTTT.

V and J are TRBV18 and TRBJ1-4; D possibly corresponds to TRBD1 (6 bases). The germline V and J ends were trimmed by 3 bases and 5 bases, with 10 bases remaining between them. The CDR3 has 14 residues. From germline, CDR1 is KGHSH and CDR2 LQKENI. The CDR3 DNA follows: TGTGCCAGCTCACCCTCGGACAGAAATGAAAAACTGTTTTTT. It is translated as CASSPSDRNEKLFF.

This clonotype has a count of ten or more. This CDR3 reads CASSPYSGTGPGELFF. The CDR3 DNA sequence: TGTGCCAGCAGTCCATACTCCGGGACGGGACCCGGGGAGCTGTTTTTT. The chain couples TRBV28 to TRBJ2-2; D might be TRBD1 or TRBD2, each matching 5 bases. CDR1 MDHEN and CDR2 SYDVKM come from the germline V gene. The ends were cut back, 5 bases at V and 6 bases at J, with 19 bases in the middle. The CDR3 spans 16 residues.

The sample holds many counts of this clonotype. The rearrangement joins TRBV28 to TRBJ2-7; D is undetermined. The CDR3 is 14 residues long. With 2 bases removed from V and 5 bases from J, the gap between germline ends came to 13 bases. Germline V CDR1 and CDR2: MDHEN, SYDVKM. CDR3 nucleotide sequence: TGTGCCAGCAGTTTAAGGACCCCCCCCCACGAGCAGTACTTC. It is translated as CASSLRTPPHEQYF.

This clonotype was detected only a few times. For the CDR3, the DNA is TGTGCCAGCAGCGGGGGGGGGCCGGAGACCCAGTACTTC. Amino acids: CASSGGGPETQYF. The gene calls are TRBV9 and TRBJ2-5; D is perhaps TRBD2 (7 bases). The CDR3 runs to 13 residues. V was pared by 3 bases and J by 5 bases, with 11 bases between. Germline values: CDR1 SGDLS, CDR2 YYNGEE.

This clonotype was recorded at least ten times. V and J are TRBV20-1 and TRBJ1-1, with a tentative D call TRBD1 (6 bases). Trimming removed 6 bases at V and 5 bases at J, with 16 bases between. Germline CDR1 and CDR2: DFQATT and SNEGSKA (reference sequence). The CDR3 runs 13 residues. In DNA, the CDR3 is TGCAGTGCACCACAGGGTCTGGGGACTGAAGCTTTCTTT. Translated, it gives CSAPQGLGTEAFF.

In this sample, this clonotype turned up many times. The chain couples TRBV6-6 to TRBJ1-6; D gene ambiguous. Germline V CDR1 and CDR2: MNHNY, SVGAGI (reference sequence). V was shortened by 0 bases and J by 8 bases, with 11 bases between the two germline ends. The CDR3 has 15 residues. Here the CDR3 reads CASSYSWGSDSPLHF. CDR3 DNA sequence: TGTGCCAGCAGTTACTCTTGGGGTTCGGATTCACCCCTCCACTTT.

This chain links TRBV28 with TRBJ1-2, with 8 bases lining up with TRBD1. Germline CDR1 is MDHEN and CDR2 is SYDVKM. This CDR3 is built from 17 residues. The V segment lost 9 bases and the J segment 4 bases; nucleotides outside the gene matches: 19. The CDR3 nucleotides are TGTGCCAGTGAAAGTTTTTGGGGGACAGGCATAGCCTATGGCTACACCTTC. Amino acid sequence: CASESFWGTGIAYGYTF.

This clonotype was seen many times. The chain couples TRBV6-1 to TRBJ2-2, with D possibly being TRBD2 (6 bases). The CDR3 is made up of 13 amino acids. With 6 bases removed from V and 5 bases from J, the gap between germline ends came to 10 bases. Germline CDR1 MNHNS, CDR2 SASEGT. DNA of the CDR3: TGTGCCAGCAGGGGGACTTCGACCGGGGAGCTGTTTTTT. Encoded protein: CASRGTSTGELFF.

The rearrangement joins TRBV10-3 to TRBJ2-7; 12 nucleotides agree with TRBD2. The J call may be wrong; the DNA end is better matched by TRBJ2-1. The CDR3 spans 15 residues. CDR1 is ENHRY, CDR2 SYGVKD, per germline. The CDR3 is CAISVLAGGPYEQFF. The CDR3, as DNA: TGTGCCATCAGTGTACTAGCGGGGGGCCCCTACGAGCAGTTCTTC.

The sample holds many counts of this clonotype. The rearrangement links TRBV19 to TRBJ1-5; D ambiguous. Germline CDR1 and CDR2: LNHDA and SQIVND (reference sequence). Trimming stripped 3 bases from V and 5 bases from J, with 8 bases between. This CDR3 has 13 amino acids. The CDR3 DNA is TGTGCCAGTAGTATCCGGGCTGATCAGCCCCAGCATTTT. Translating gives CASSIRADQPQHF.

This clonotype appeared a few times. The chain carries TRBV20-1 and TRBJ2-5; D not resolved. The germline V gene has CDR1 DFQATT and CDR2 SNEGSKA (reference sequence). The V gene lost 6 bases and the J gene lost 1 base, with 12 bases spanning the gap. The CDR3 is 13 residues long. The CDR3 spells CSATHGFQETQYF. For the CDR3, the DNA is TGCAGTGCCACGCACGGATTCCAAGAGACCCAGTACTTC.

This clonotype was seen repeatedly, ten times or more. The chain recombines TRBV4-1 with TRBJ2-3; D not resolved. From germline, CDR1 is MGHRA and CDR2 YSYEKL. V was shortened by 4 bases and J by 0 bases, with 14 bases between the two germline ends. There are 16 residues in the CDR3. The CDR3 loop reads CASSPLGRTSTDTQYF. CDR3 nucleotide sequence: TGCGCCAGCAGCCCGTTAGGACGTACTAGCACAGATACGCAGTATTTT.

This clonotype showed up many times. The rearrangement joins TRBV2 to TRBJ1-5; TRBD1 might be the D (5 bases). V was clipped by 1 base and J by 0 bases, with 10 bases between them. The CDR3 consists of 16 residues. Germline V lookup: CDR1 SNHLY, CDR2 FYNNEI. The CDR3 loop reads CASSEGGLISNQPQHF. CDR3 in DNA: TGTGCCAGCAGTGAAGGGGGACTGATTAGCAATCAGCCCCAGCATTTT.

The chain recombines TRBV12-3 or TRBV12-4 with TRBJ2-5, with 10 positions matching TRBD2. The CDR3 totals 13 residues. After removal of 6 bases from V and 7 bases from J, the junction contained 5 bases not matched to a gene. CDR3 bases: TGTGCCAGCAGACCGAGCGGGGGGGGGACCCAGTACTTC. As protein: CASRPSGGGTQYF.

The V gene is TRBV5-1, the J gene TRBJ2-2; D gene uncertain. Germline CDR1 is SGHRS and CDR2 is YFSETQ. V lost 2 bases to trimming and J lost 3 bases, with 11 bases between them. This CDR3 spans 15 amino acids. CDR3 residues: CASSFSRVDTGELFF. DNA of the CDR3: TGCGCCAGCAGCTTTAGTAGGGTGGACACCGGGGAGCTGTTTTTT.

The sample holds many counts of this clonotype. This chain uses TRBV7-2 with TRBJ2-1; no reliable D call. CDR3 size: 13 residues. Trimming cost V 5 bases and J 7 bases, with 12 bases left between them. Looked up from germline, CDR1 is SGHTA and CDR2 is FQGNSA. CDR3 sequence: CASSETLGNEQFF. The CDR3, as DNA: TGTGCCAGCAGCGAAACCCTAGGGAATGAGCAGTTCTTC.

With regard to this clonotype: Here the CDR3 omits its conserved ending phenylalanine or tryptophan, so a read error is the likely source. This chain uses TRBV4-1 with TRBJ1-1; D unresolved. Trimming stripped 2 bases from V and 0 bases from J, with 10 bases between. Germline CDR1 reads MGHRA; CDR2 reads YSYEKL. The CDR3 is 15 residues long. The CDR3 nucleotides are TGCGCCAGCAGCCAATTAGGCCAAATGAACACTGAAGCTTTCTCT. Encoded protein: CASSQLGQMNTEAFS.

This clonotype was recorded at least ten times. The V and J genes are TRBV11-2 and TRBJ2-3, with 9 positions matching TRBD2. The CDR3 loop spans 16 amino acids. V was pared by 2 bases and J by 2 bases, with 5 bases of the junction left unmatched. From germline, CDR1 is SGHAT and CDR2 FQNNGV. CDR3 DNA sequence: TGTGCCAGCAGCTTACGCGGGGGGGATGCCACAGATACGCAGTATTTT. It translates to CASSLRGGDATDTQYF.

This clonotype has at least ten counts. The chain combines TRBV11-3 with TRBJ2-7; TRBD1 matches 7 bases. J was trimmed by 5 bases and V by 5 bases; bases with no gene match: 3. CDR1 is SGHNT and CDR2 is YENEEA in the germline V gene. The CDR3 contains 12 residues. This CDR3 is CASSQTGNEQYF. The CDR3 DNA is TGTGCCAGCAGCCAGACAGGGAACGAGCAGTACTTC.

Details on this clonotype: This may come from a read error, since a much larger clone is one base off. This chain uses TRBV30 with TRBJ1-1; D remains ambiguous. Germline V gene sequence: CDR1 GTSNPN, CDR2 SVGIG (reference sequence). This CDR3 has 13 residues. V lost 7 bases, J lost 0 bases, and 12 bases lay in between. The chain's CDR3 is CASQAIMNTEAFF. The CDR3, as DNA: TGTGCCTCTCAGGCGATCATGAACACTGAAGCTTTCTTT.

This clonotype was detected a few times. The chain has TRBV27 and TRBJ2-1; D ambiguous. This CDR3 spans 14 amino acids. Between the trimmed V and J ends, which lost 4 bases and 10 bases, there was a span of 17 bases. Germline lookup yields CDR1 MNHEY and CDR2 SMNVEV (reference sequence). The CDR3 region has the DNA TGTGCCAGCAGTTCAAATTGGGGTGAAGGAGAGCAGTTCTTC. Amino acids: CASSSNWGEGEQFF.

This clonotype was seen repeatedly, ten times or more. This chain connects TRBV7-2 to TRBJ1-4; D ambiguous. V was pared by 1 base and J by 7 bases, with 4 bases between. The CDR3 is made up of 12 amino acids. The germline CDR1 and CDR2 sequences are SGHTA and FQGNSA. This chain's CDR3 is CASSLGFEKLFF. DNA for the CDR3: TGTGCCAGCAGCTTAGGTTTTGAAAAACTGTTTTTT.

The chain recombines TRBV7-9 with TRBJ1-5, with D maybe TRBD1 (5 bases). The germline V gene encodes CDR1 SEHNR and CDR2 FQNEAQ (reference sequence). The CDR3 runs 15 residues. V lost 7 bases and J 0 bases, leaving 13 bases between the germline ends. The CDR3 coding sequence is TGTGCCAGCATCCGGACACCCTATAGCAATCAGCCCCAGCATTTT. As protein: CASIRTPYSNQPQHF.

The chain links TRBV9 to TRBJ2-1; 10 nucleotides agree with TRBD2. With V trimmed by 0 bases and J by 7 bases, 7 bases remained unmatched. The CDR3 sequence is 16 residues long. Germline assignment: CDR1 SGDLS and CDR2 YYNGEE. CDR3 DNA sequence: TGTGCCAGCAGCGTAGGTAATAGCGGGGGGTATAATGAGCAGTTCTTC. This sequence encodes CASSVGNSGGYNEQFF.

This clonotype was seen repeatedly, ten times or more. The chain recombines TRBV2 with TRBJ2-7; 10 nucleotides align to TRBD1. The V and J ends lost 4 bases and 5 bases, in that order; junction bases with no gene match: 8. Germline CDR1 reads SNHLY; CDR2 reads FYNNEI. CDR3 length: 15 amino acids. The CDR3 DNA is TGTGCCAGCAGTGCTGGTAGGACAGGGGGGAACGAGCAGTACTTC. Translating gives CASSAGRTGGNEQYF.